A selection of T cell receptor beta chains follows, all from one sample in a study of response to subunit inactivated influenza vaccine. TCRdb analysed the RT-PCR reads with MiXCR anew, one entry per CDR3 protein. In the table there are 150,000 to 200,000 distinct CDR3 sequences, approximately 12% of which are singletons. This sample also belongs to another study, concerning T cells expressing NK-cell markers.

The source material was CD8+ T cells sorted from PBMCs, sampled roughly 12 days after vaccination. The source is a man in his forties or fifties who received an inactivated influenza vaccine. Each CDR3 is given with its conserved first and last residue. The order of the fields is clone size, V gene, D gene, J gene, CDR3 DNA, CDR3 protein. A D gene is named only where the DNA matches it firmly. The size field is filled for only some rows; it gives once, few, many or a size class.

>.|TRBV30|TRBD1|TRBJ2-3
TGTGCCTGGAGCAGAGGGACAGACACAGATACGCAGTATTTT
CAWSRGTDTDTQYF
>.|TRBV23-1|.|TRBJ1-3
TGCGCCAGCAGTCAACCAGGGTCGAAGGACACCATATATTTT
CASSQPGSKDTIYF
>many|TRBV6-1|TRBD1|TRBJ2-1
TGTGCCAGCAGCCCCTATACAGGGGGGTCCTACAATGAGCAGTTCTTC
CASSPYTGGSYNEQFF
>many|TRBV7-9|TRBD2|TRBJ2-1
TGTGCCAGCAGCCCCCCAAGCGGGGCCATTCACAATGAGCAGTTCTTC
CASSPPSGAIHNEQFF
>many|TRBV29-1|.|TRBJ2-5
TGCAGCGTTGAAGATCTTGGAAGTAATGACATATACACCCAGTACTTC
CSVEDLGSNDIYTQYF
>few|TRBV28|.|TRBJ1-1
TGTGCCAGCAGTTTATTGTACAGGGCGAACACTGAAGCTTTCTTT
CASSLLYRANTEAFF
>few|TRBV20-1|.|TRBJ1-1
TGCAGTGCTAGAGATTATCTCTCTTCGGCGAGCCTGAACACTGAAGCTTTCTTT
CSARDYLSSASLNTEAFF
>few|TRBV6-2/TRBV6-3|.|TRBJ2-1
TGTGCCAGCAGATCCTCGGGGGAGCAGTTCTTC
CASRSSGEQFF
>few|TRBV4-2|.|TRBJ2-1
TGTGCCAGCAGCCGCCTCGGGGGCGGCTACAATGAGCAGTTCTTC
CASSRLGGGYNEQFF
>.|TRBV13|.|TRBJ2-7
TGTGCCAGCAGCGCGTTTGTGACGGAACAGCCTTACGAGCAGTACTTC
CASSAFVTEQPYEQYF
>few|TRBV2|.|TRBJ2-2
TGTGCCAGGGGGACGGAGAACACCGGGGAGCTGTTTTTT
CARGTENTGELFF
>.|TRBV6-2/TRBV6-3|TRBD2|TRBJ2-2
TGTGCCAGCAGTTCTGGGACTAGAGTCACCGGGGAGCTGTTTTTT
CASSSGTRVTGELFF
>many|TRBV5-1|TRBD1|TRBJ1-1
TGCGCCAGCAGCTTGGCCATCGGGACAGAAACTTTCTTT
CASSLAIGTETFF
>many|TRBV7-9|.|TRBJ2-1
TGTGCCAGCAGCCCATTAAACTACAATGAGCAGTTCTTC
CASSPLNYNEQFF
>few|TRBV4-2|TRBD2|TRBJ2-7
TGTGCCAGCAGCGATCTAGCGGGAGTTTCCTACGAGCAGTACTTC
CASSDLAGVSYEQYF
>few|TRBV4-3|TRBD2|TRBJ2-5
TGCGCCAGCAGCCAAGGATTGGGACTACCCCAAGAGACCCAGTACTTC
CASSQGLGLPQETQYF
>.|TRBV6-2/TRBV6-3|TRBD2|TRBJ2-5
TGTGCCAGCAGTTACTCGACTAGCGGGGGAGTGTACCAAGAGACCCAGTACTTC
CASSYSTSGGVYQETQYF
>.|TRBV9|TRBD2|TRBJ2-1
TGTGCCAGCAGCGCACACTTGGCTAGCGGGAGGAATGAGCAGTTCTTC
CASSAHLASGRNEQFF
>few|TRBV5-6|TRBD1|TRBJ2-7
TGTGCCAGCAGCCCCGGGACAGGGAGCGAGCAGTACTTC
CASSPGTGSEQYF
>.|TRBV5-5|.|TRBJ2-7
TGTGCCAGCCAGGGCGGCGGGGTCACCTACGAGCAGTACTTC
CASQGGGVTYEQYF
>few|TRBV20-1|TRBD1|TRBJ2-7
TGCAGTGCTAGAGACAGGGACAGGAGATACGAGCAGTACTTC
CSARDRDRRYEQYF
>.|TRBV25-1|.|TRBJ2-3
TGTGCCAGCAGTGGGACTTTCGATACGCAGTATTTT
CASSGTFDTQYF
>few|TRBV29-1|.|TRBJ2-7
TGCAGCGTTGAGGGGGCGGGCGCCTACGAGCAGTACTTC
CSVEGAGAYEQYF
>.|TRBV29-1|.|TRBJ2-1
TGCAGCGCATCCTCATTCAATGGGGGGAGCAATGAGCAGTTCTTC
CSASSFNGGSNEQFF
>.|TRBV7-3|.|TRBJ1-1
TGTGCCAGCAGCGCTTACAGAAACACTGAAGCTTTCTTT
CASSAYRNTEAFF
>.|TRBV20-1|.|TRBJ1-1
TGCAGTGCTAGTCCCACAGGAGGGACTGAAGCTTTCTTT
CSASPTGGTEAFF
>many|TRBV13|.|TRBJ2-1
TGTGCCAGCAGCTTGGGGGGACTGGGCCCGGGACTTAACAATGAGCAGTTCTTC
CASSLGGLGPGLNNEQFF
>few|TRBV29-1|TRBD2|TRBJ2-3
TGCAGCGTTGAGGGCGGGAGGAGTTTGGCAGATACGCAGTATTTT
CSVEGGRSLADTQYF
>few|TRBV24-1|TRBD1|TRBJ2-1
TGTGCCACCAGCCAAGGACAGGGGGTCCTTAATGAGCAGTTCTTC
CATSQGQGVLNEQFF
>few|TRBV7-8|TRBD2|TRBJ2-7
TGTGCCAGCAGCTCTCGGACTAGCGGTTCTCCCGAATACGAGCAGTACTTC
CASSSRTSGSPEYEQYF
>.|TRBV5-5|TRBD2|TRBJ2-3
TGTGCCAGCAGCCCCGGGACTAGCTTCACAGATACGCAGTATTTT
CASSPGTSFTDTQYF
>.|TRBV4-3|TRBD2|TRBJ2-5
TGCGCCAGCAGCCAAGATCGGCGGGAGGGAGGAGAGACCCAGTACTTC
CASSQDRREGGETQYF